This is a list of T cell receptor beta chains from one sample in a study of Ad26.COV2.S vaccination and SARS-CoV-2 variants. Repertoires were generated with immunoSEQ multiplex PCR, while TCRdb's copy carries only in-frame clones and drops some. The sample includes 300,000 to 400,000 clones, around 85% seen only once; the top ten take approximately 2.2%. Sequences were derived from peripheral blood, sampled in a trial of Ad26.COV2.S vaccine versus placebo. The receptor source for this set is a person aged 18-60 years who received the Ad26.COV2.S COVID-19 vaccine or a placebo. Each CDR3 is given with its conserved first and last residue. Each record gives: CDR3 length, V gene, clone size, D gene, J gene, CDR3 DNA, CDR3 protein. D genes are given only for firm matches. The size field is filled for only some rows; it gives once, few, many or a size class.

length: 12
V: TRBV2
size: .
D: .
J: TRBJ1-2
DNA: TGTGCCAGCAGTGGCAGGGGCTATGGCTACACCTTC
CDR3: CASSGRGYGYTF

length: 11
V: TRBV6-5
size: once
D: .
J: TRBJ1-2
DNA: TGTGCCGGGAGGGATGTAGTGCGCTACACCTTC
CDR3: CAGRDVVRYTF

length: 16
V: TRBV14
size: .
D: .
J: TRBJ1-3
DNA: TGTGCCAGCAGCCCCCGGTTAGCGAACTCTGGAAACACCATATATTTT
CDR3: CASSPRLANSGNTIYF

length: 11
V: TRBV29-1
size: .
D: .
J: TRBJ1-1
DNA: TGCAGCGCCTCTAGTGCCGCGGAAGCTTTCTTT
CDR3: CSASSAAEAFF

length: 15
V: TRBV28
size: .
D: .
J: TRBJ1-4
DNA: TGTGCCAGCAGTCCTAACTTTGCAACTAATGAAAAACTGTTTTTT
CDR3: CASSPNFATNEKLFF

length: 14
V: TRBV7-8
size: .
D: .
J: TRBJ2-5
DNA: TGTGCCAGCAGCTATAGACAGGTTCGGGAGACCCAGTACTTC
CDR3: CASSYRQVRETQYF

length: 15
V: TRBV27
size: .
D: .
J: TRBJ2-3
DNA: TGTGCCAGCAGTTTATGGTCAGCCAGCACAGATACGCAGTATTTT
CDR3: CASSLWSASTDTQYF

length: 13
V: TRBV18
size: .
D: .
J: TRBJ1-4
DNA: TGTGCCAGCTCACCTGACAGCAATGAAAAACTGTTTTTT
CDR3: CASSPDSNEKLFF

length: 17
V: TRBV9
size: .
D: .
J: TRBJ1-3
DNA: TGTGCCAGCAGCGTAGATGGGCTTCTGGCGGGAGGAAACACCATATATTTT
CDR3: CASSVDGLLAGGNTIYF

length: 16
V: TRBV5-4
size: .
D: .
J: TRBJ1-1
DNA: TGTGCCAGCAGCTCCCCCCCTCTAGGGGCTGGAACTGAAGCTTTCTTT
CDR3: CASSSPPLGAGTEAFF

length: 18
V: TRBV24-1
size: .
D: TRBD1
J: TRBJ2-5
DNA: TGTGCCACCAGTGATTTTTATCTCGGGACAGGGGACCAAGAGACCCAGTACTTC
CDR3: CATSDFYLGTGDQETQYF

length: 16
V: TRBV5-6
size: .
D: TRBD2
J: TRBJ2-1
DNA: TGTGCCAGCAGCACAGGACTAGCGGGGGCCAACAATGAGCAGTTCTTC
CDR3: CASSTGLAGANNEQFF

length: 14
V: TRBV10-3
size: once
D: TRBD2
J: TRBJ2-3
DNA: TGTGCCATCAGCCATAGCGGGGGAGGAGATACGCAGTATTTT
CDR3: CAISHSGGGDTQYF

length: 14
V: TRBV6-1
size: once
D: .
J: TRBJ1-2
DNA: TGTGCCAGCAGTGAGAGGTTTGGGGACCGGGGCTACACCTTC
CDR3: CASSERFGDRGYTF

length: 15
V: TRBV24-1
size: .
D: .
J: TRBJ1-1
DNA: TGTGCCACCAGTCAGGGTTCGATGGGGAACACTGAAGCTTTCTTT
CDR3: CATSQGSMGNTEAFF

length: 14
V: TRBV5-1
size: .
D: .
J: TRBJ1-2
DNA: TGCGCCAGCAGTGAGCTGTCTGCCGGAGGTGGCTACACCTTC
CDR3: CASSELSAGGGYTF

length: 16
V: TRBV5-6
size: .
D: .
J: TRBJ2-3
DNA: TGTGCCAGCAGCCCGGTTGGCAGGGGTGGAGGAGATACGCAGTATTTT
CDR3: CASSPVGRGGGDTQYF

length: 13
V: TRBV28
size: .
D: TRBD1
J: TRBJ1-2
DNA: TGTGCCAGCAGGGGGACAGTGGCCTATGGCTACACCTTC
CDR3: CASRGTVAYGYTF

length: 15
V: TRBV11-2
size: .
D: .
J: TRBJ1-6
DNA: TGTGCCAGCAGCTTAGTAGTAAACTATAATTCACCCCTCCACTTT
CDR3: CASSLVVNYNSPLHF

length: 15
V: TRBV14
size: once
D: .
J: TRBJ1-6
DNA: TGTGCCAGACGGGATGCCCAAAACTATAATTCACCCCTCCACTTT
CDR3: CARRDAQNYNSPLHF

length: 15
V: TRBV4-2
size: few
D: TRBD2
J: TRBJ2-7
DNA: TGTGCCAGCAGCCACACTAGCGGGGGGGCGTACGAGCAGTACTTC
CDR3: CASSHTSGGAYEQYF

length: 19
V: TRBV6-1
size: .
D: TRBD1
J: TRBJ2-1
DNA: TGTGCCAGCAGTGGTTCCGGGACAGGGGGCTTGTTGGGATCCAATGAGCAGTTCTTC
CDR3: CASSGSGTGGLLGSNEQFF

length: 13
V: TRBV28
size: once
D: .
J: TRBJ1-1
DNA: TGTGCCAGCACCAGGGCGGGGAACACTGAAGCTTTCTTT
CDR3: CASTRAGNTEAFF

length: 14
V: TRBV7-9
size: .
D: .
J: TRBJ1-1
DNA: TGTGCCAGCAGCTTAGACAGGGTGGACACTGAAGCTTTCTTT
CDR3: CASSLDRVDTEAFF

length: 14
V: TRBV2
size: .
D: TRBD1
J: TRBJ1-6
DNA: TGTGCCAGCAGTCAAACAGGGGAAAAAGAACCCCTCCACTTT
CDR3: CASSQTGEKEPLHF

length: 14
V: TRBV28
size: .
D: .
J: TRBJ1-5
DNA: TGTGCCAGCAGTTTCGAACAGTACAATCAGCCCCAGCATTTT
CDR3: CASSFEQYNQPQHF

length: 12
V: TRBV18
size: .
D: .
J: TRBJ1-2
DNA: TGTGCCAGCTCTCCGGAGGGGGATGGCTACACCTTC
CDR3: CASSPEGDGYTF

length: 15
V: TRBV5-1
size: .
D: TRBD2
J: TRBJ2-5
DNA: TGCGCCAGCAGCTTGGCGGGGGGGCCGGAGGAGACCCAGTACTTC
CDR3: CASSLAGGPEETQYF

length: 14
V: TRBV6-4
size: .
D: TRBD1
J: TRBJ1-6
DNA: TGTGCCAGCAGTGAAGTCAGGGGGAATTCACCCCTCCACTTT
CDR3: CASSEVRGNSPLHF

length: 14
V: TRBV5-1
size: .
D: TRBD1
J: TRBJ2-5
DNA: TGCGCCAGCAGCCCTAGGACAGGGAGAGAGACCCAGTACTTC
CDR3: CASSPRTGRETQYF

length: 15
V: TRBV28
size: .
D: TRBD1
J: TRBJ2-2
DNA: TGTGCCAGCGGTGGACAGGGGGCTCCCGGCGGGGAGCTGTTTTTT
CDR3: CASGGQGAPGGELFF

length: 15
V: TRBV9
size: .
D: .
J: TRBJ2-3
DNA: TGTGCCAGCAGCACCGGGACACAATACACAGATACGCAGTATTTT
CDR3: CASSTGTQYTDTQYF

length: 14
V: TRBV5-1
size: .
D: .
J: TRBJ1-2
DNA: TGCGCCAGCAGCTTGGCTAACGCGGACTATGGCTACACCTTC
CDR3: CASSLANADYGYTF

length: 14
V: TRBV7-9
size: .
D: .
J: TRBJ2-7
DNA: TGTGCCAGCAGTTCCAGGGAAATTGCGGGGGAGCAGTACTTC
CDR3: CASSSREIAGEQYF

length: 13
V: TRBV18
size: few
D: .
J: TRBJ2-7
DNA: TGTGCCAGCTCACCAGAAGTCGGATACGAGCAGTACTTC
CDR3: CASSPEVGYEQYF

length: 17
V: TRBV21-1
size: few
D: .
J: TRBJ2-2
DNA: TGTGCCAGCATCACCGGTGTCCGGGACAGGGAGACCGGGGAGCTGTTTTTT
CDR3: CASITGVRDRETGELFF

length: 16
V: TRBV7-9
size: .
D: TRBD1
J: TRBJ2-1
DNA: TGTGCCAGCAGCTCAGCTTCTATGGGACAGTCTAATGAGCAGTTCTTC
CDR3: CASSSASMGQSNEQFF

length: 13
V: TRBV7-2
size: .
D: .
J: TRBJ2-5
DNA: TGTGCCAGCAGCTTAGTCAGTGGTGAGACCCAGTACTTC
CDR3: CASSLVSGETQYF

length: 13
V: TRBV10-3
size: few
D: .
J: TRBJ2-7
DNA: TGTGCCTCAACGACAGGACAGACCTACGAGCAGTACTTC
CDR3: CASTTGQTYEQYF

length: 14
V: TRBV28
size: once
D: TRBD2
J: TRBJ2-1
DNA: TGTGCCAGCACTAGACTAGCGGGGGGGCCTGAGCAGTTCTTC
CDR3: CASTRLAGGPEQFF

length: 16
V: TRBV5-1
size: .
D: TRBD1
J: TRBJ1-6
DNA: TGCGCCAGCAGCTTGTTGCCGGGACAGAATAATTCACCCCTCCACTTT
CDR3: CASSLLPGQNNSPLHF

length: 13
V: TRBV6-6
size: once
D: TRBD1
J: TRBJ1-2
DNA: TGTGCCAGCAGTTACTCGGGACAGCTGGGCTACACCTTC
CDR3: CASSYSGQLGYTF